This T cell receptor beta chain was observed in a study of immune reconstitution after stem cell transplant in scleroderma. V trimming: 6 bases; J trimming: 5 bases; junction bases outside the gene matches: 10. This CDR3 has 15 residues. Germline CDR1 and CDR2: SQVTM and ANQGSEA. In this sample, this clonotype is medium-sized (0.01 to 0.1%). One entry per CDR3 protein, called by TCRdb with MiXCR from the RT-PCR reads. This table has thousands of distinct CDR3 sequences, less than 8% appearing once. This sample was taken before or after autologous hematopoietic stem cell transplantation (not recorded which). V is TRBV29-1 and J is TRBJ2-2; 9 bases are shared with TRBD2. The source is a female donor with systemic sclerosis. In nucleotides, the CDR3 is TGCAGCGTCGCGACTAGCGGTATCAGAACCGGGGAGCTGTTTTTT. Translated: CSVATSGIRTGELFF.